This TCR beta chain was identified in a study of shared clonotypes between healthy human individuals. Sequencing was performed with immunoSEQ multiplex PCR; in TCRdb, only in-frame clones are kept and a portion is missing. Here the sample spans nearly 2 million clones, less than 95% being singletons. Trimming cost V 6 bases and J 4 bases; bases outside gene matches: 5. This CDR3 has 14 residues. Germline CDR1 and CDR2: MGHDK and SYGVNS. About this clone itself: Its antigen remains unidentified.

Study outcomes and limitations: Clonotypes that were shared across a handful of donors made up about 5.1% of naive CD4 clonotypes.

Selected positively for CCR7 and CD45RO-negative, naive CD8 cells excluded terminally differentiated effector memory CD45RA+ cells. This TCR was sampled from a man between 18 and 29 years old in good health. The genes are TRBV25-1 and TRBJ2-1; TRBD2 agrees at 8 bases. Sequenced sample: naive CD8+ T cells sorted from blood. The CDR3 here is CASSYGGVYNEQFF. The CDR3 region has the DNA TGTGCCAGCAGCTACGGGGGGGTTTACAATGAGCAGTTCTTC.